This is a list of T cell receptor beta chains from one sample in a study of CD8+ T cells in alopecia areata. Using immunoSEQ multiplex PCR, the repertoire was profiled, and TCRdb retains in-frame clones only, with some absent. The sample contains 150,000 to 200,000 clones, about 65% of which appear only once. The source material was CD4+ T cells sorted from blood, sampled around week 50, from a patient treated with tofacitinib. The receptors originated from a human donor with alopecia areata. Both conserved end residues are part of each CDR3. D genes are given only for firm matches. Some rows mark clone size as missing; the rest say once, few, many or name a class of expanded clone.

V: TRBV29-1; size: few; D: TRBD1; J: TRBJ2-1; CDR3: CSGRTGNEQFF; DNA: TGCAGCGGAAGGACAGGGAATGAGCAGTTCTTC
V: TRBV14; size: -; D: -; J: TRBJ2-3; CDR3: CASSQGDRTDTQYF; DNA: TGTGCCAGCAGCCAAGGAGATAGGACAGATACGCAGTATTTT
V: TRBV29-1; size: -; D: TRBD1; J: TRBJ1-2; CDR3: CSVSGGQGYGYTF; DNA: TGCAGCGTTTCAGGGGGCCAGGGATATGGCTACACCTTC
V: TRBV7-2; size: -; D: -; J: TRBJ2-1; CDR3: CASSLAHVWGNEQFF; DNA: TGTGCCAGCAGCTTAGCGCACGTATGGGGGAATGAGCAGTTCTTC
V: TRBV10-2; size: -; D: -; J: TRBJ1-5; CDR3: CASSESSGGNQPQHF; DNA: TGCGCCAGCAGTGAGTCGAGCGGCGGCAATCAGCCCCAGCATTTT
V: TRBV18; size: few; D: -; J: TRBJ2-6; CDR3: CASSPSGANVLTF; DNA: TGTGCCAGCTCCCCCTCTGGGGCCAACGTCCTGACTTTC
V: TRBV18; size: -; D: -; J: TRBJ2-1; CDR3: CASSDAWAGRNNEQFF; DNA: TGTGCCAGCTCCGATGCCTGGGCGGGGCGGAACAATGAGCAGTTCTTC
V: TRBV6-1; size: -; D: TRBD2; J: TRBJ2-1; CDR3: CASSEIAGADNEQFF; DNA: TGTGCCAGCAGTGAAATAGCGGGGGCCGACAATGAGCAGTTCTTC
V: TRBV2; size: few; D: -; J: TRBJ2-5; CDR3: CASRDGTAQETQYF; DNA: TGTGCCAGCAGAGATGGAACAGCCCAAGAGACCCAGTACTTC
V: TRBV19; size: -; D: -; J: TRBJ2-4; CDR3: CASSVTVGSDIQYF; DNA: TGTGCCAGTAGTGTAACCGTCGGGAGTGACATTCAGTACTTC
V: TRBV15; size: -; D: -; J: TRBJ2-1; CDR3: CATSRDSQVYNEQFF; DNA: TGTGCCACCAGCAGAGATTCCCAGGTCTACAATGAGCAGTTCTTC
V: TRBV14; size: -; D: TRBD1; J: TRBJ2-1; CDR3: CASSIRTGRNEQFF; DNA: TGTGCCAGCAGCATACGGACAGGGAGGAATGAGCAGTTCTTC
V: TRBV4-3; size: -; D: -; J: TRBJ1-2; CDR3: CASSQDSRMDGYTF; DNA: TGCGCCAGCAGCCAAGATTCTCGGATGGATGGCTACACCTTC
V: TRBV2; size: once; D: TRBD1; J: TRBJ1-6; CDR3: CASRARDRGFSYNSPLHF; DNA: TGTGCCAGCAGAGCGAGGGACAGGGGTTTCTCCTATAATTCACCCCTCCACTTT
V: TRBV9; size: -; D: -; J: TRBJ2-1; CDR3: CASSQDLEQFF; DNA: TGTGCCAGCAGTCAAGATCTTGAGCAGTTCTTC
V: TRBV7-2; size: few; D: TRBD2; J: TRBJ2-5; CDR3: CASSLEIAGGKETQYF; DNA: TGTGCCAGCAGCTTAGAGATTGCGGGGGGGAAGGAGACCCAGTACTTC
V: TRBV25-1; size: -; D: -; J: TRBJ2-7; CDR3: CASSTGSYEQYF; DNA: TGTGCCAGCAGCACAGGATCCTACGAGCAGTACTTC
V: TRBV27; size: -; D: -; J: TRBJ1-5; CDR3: CASSELTGQNQPQHF; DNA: TGTGCCAGCAGCGAATTAACAGGGCAGAATCAGCCCCAGCATTTT
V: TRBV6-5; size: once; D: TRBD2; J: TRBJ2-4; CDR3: CASSYSRGGTKYF; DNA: TGTGCCAGCAGTTACTCGCGGGGGGGGACGAAGTACTTC
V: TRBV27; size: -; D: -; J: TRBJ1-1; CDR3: CASSKQVLGTEAFF; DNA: TGTGCCAGCAGTAAACAGGTCTTGGGAACTGAAGCTTTCTTT
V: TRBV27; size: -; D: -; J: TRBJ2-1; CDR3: CASSFPGGPYNEQFF; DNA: TGTGCCAGCAGTTTTCCGGGGGGCCCCTACAATGAGCAGTTCTTC
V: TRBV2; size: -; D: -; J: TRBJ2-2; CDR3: CASSPGPTGELFF; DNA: TGTGCCAGCAGCCCGGGACCGACCGGGGAGCTGTTTTTT
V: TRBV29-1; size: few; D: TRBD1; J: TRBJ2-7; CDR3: CSAKGQGHVYEQYF; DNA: TGCAGCGCCAAAGGACAGGGGCACGTCTACGAGCAGTACTTC
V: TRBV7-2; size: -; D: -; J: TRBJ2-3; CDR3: CASSLAGGPGDTQYF; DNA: TGTGCCAGCAGCTTAGCGGGGGGGCCTGGAGATACGCAGTATTTT
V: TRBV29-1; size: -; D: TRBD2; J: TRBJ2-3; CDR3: CSVDGTSGGRSRDTQYF; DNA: TGCAGCGTTGATGGGACTAGCGGGGGGCGGTCGAGAGATACGCAGTATTTT
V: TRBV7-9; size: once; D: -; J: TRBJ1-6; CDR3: CASSPPTSPLHF; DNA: TGTGCCAGCAGCCCCCCTACTTCACCCCTCCACTTT
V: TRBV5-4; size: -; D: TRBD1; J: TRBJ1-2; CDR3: CASNPTGDGYTF; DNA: TGTGCCAGCAACCCGACAGGGGATGGCTACACCTTC
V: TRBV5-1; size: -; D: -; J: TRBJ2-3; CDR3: CASSFQGEGTDTQYF; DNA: TGCGCCAGCAGCTTCCAGGGTGAGGGCACAGATACGCAGTATTTT
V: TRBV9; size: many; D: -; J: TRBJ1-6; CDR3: CASSEQGYNSPLHF; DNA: TGTGCCAGCAGCGAGCAAGGCTATAATTCACCCCTCCACTTT
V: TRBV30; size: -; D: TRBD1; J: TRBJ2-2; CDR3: CAWSIGQGSGELFF; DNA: TGTGCCTGGAGTATTGGACAGGGGTCCGGGGAGCTGTTTTTT
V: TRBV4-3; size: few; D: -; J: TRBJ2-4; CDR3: CASSPQHTDRWGNIQYF; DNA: TGCGCCAGCAGCCCCCAACATACCGACAGGTGGGGGAACATTCAGTACTTC
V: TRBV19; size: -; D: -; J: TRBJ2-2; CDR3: CASSIDTGELFF; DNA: TGTGCCAGTAGTATCGACACCGGGGAGCTGTTTTTT
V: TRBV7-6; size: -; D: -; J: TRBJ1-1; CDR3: CASSTSSSVGTEAFF; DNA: TGTGCCAGCAGCACCTCAAGTTCGGTAGGGACTGAAGCTTTCTTT
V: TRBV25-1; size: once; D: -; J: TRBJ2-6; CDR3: CASSSPRGGHSGANVLTF; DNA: TGTGCCAGCAGTTCCCCGAGGGGAGGACACTCTGGGGCCAACGTCCTGACTTTC
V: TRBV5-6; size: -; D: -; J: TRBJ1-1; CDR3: CASSSDAPFNTEAFF; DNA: TGTGCCAGCAGCTCGGACGCTCCCTTTAACACTGAAGCTTTCTTT
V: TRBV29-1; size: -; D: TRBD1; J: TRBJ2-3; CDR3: CSVKGQHTDTQYF; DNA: TGCAGCGTTAAGGGACAGCACACAGATACGCAGTATTTT
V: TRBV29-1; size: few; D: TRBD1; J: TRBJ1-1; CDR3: CSVVERGQGEAFF; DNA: TGCAGCGTTGTGGAGAGGGGGCAAGGTGAAGCTTTCTTT
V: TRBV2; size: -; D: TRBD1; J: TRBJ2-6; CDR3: CASSTGDRGGGGANVLTF; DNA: TGTGCCAGCAGCACCGGCGACAGGGGCGGTGGTGGGGCCAACGTCCTGACTTTC
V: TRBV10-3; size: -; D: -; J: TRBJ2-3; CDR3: CAISDEVFGDTQYF; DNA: TGTGCCATCAGTGACGAGGTTTTTGGAGATACGCAGTATTTT
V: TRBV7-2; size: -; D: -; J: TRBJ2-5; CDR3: CASSPQETQYF; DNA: TGTGCCAGCAGCCCTCAAGAGACCCAGTACTTC
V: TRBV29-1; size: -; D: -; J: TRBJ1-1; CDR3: CSVGTPNTEAFF; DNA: TGCAGCGTTGGGACACCGAACACTGAAGCTTTCTTT
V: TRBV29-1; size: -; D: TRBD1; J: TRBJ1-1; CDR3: CSVAGTVNTEAFF; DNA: TGCAGCGTAGCCGGGACAGTAAACACTGAAGCTTTCTTT
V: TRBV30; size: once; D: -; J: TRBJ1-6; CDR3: CAWSVGESPLHF; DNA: TGTGCCTGGAGCGTAGGGGAGTCACCCCTCCACTTT
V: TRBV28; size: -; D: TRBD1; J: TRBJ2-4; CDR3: CASSPGQGHIQYF; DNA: TGTGCCAGCAGTCCCGGACAGGGGCACATTCAGTACTTC
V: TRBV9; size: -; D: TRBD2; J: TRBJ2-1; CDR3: CASSVGRAGLPYNEQFF; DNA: TGTGCCAGCAGCGTAGGGCGAGCGGGGCTACCATACAATGAGCAGTTCTTC
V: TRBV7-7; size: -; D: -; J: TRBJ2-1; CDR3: CASSLQGQKGSYNEQFF; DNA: TGTGCCAGCAGCTTGCAGGGGCAGAAGGGGTCCTACAATGAGCAGTTCTTC
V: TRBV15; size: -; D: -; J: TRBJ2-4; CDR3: CATGEFYGSVDF; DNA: TGTGCCACCGGTGAGTTCTATGGATCGGTGGACTTC
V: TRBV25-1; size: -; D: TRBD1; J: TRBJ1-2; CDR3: CASGQGYGYTF; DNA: TGTGCCAGTGGACAGGGCTATGGCTACACCTTC
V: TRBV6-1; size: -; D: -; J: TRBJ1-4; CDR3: CASVRVNNEKLFF; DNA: TGTGCCAGCGTTAGGGTGAATAATGAAAAACTGTTTTTT
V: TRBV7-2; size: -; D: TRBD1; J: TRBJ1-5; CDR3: CASSLAGGGQPQHF; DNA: TGTGCCAGCAGCTTGGCAGGGGGGGGCCAGCCCCAGCATTTT
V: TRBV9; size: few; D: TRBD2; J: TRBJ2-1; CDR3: CASSAFGGGSYNEQFF; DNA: TGTGCCAGCAGCGCATTTGGCGGGGGGTCCTACAATGAGCAGTTCTTC
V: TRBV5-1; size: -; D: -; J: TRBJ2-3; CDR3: CASSQQSTDTQYF; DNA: TGCGCCAGCAGCCAACAGAGCACAGATACGCAGTATTTT
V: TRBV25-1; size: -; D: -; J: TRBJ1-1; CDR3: CASGTVNTEAFF; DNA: TGTGCCAGCGGGACTGTGAACACTGAAGCTTTCTTT
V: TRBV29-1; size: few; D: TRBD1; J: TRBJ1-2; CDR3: CSVDPDRGRGYTF; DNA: TGCAGCGTGGACCCTGACAGGGGACGTGGCTACACCTTC
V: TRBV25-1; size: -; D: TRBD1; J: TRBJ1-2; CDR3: CASSAGQGWESYGYTF; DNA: TGTGCCAGCAGTGCGGGACAGGGTTGGGAAAGCTATGGCTACACCTTC
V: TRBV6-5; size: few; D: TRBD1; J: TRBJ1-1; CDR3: CASSLQGGEAFF; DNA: TGTGCCAGCAGTTTACAGGGGGGAGAAGCTTTCTTT
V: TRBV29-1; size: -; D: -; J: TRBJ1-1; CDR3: CSVVRQMNTEAFF; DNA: TGCAGCGTTGTGCGGCAGATGAACACTGAAGCTTTCTTT